This T cell receptor (beta chain) derives from a study of T-cell reconstitution after alpha-beta-depleted transplantation in children. A TCRbeta library incorporating unique molecular identifiers was prepared. TCRdb re-called the PCR reads with MiXCR, one entry per CDR3 protein. This sample has 450,000 to 600,000 distinct CDR3 sequences, with approximately 20% found just once. The material was PBMCs from the stem cell graft donor, obtained from the stem cell graft. The clonotype originates from a human donor who donated a stem cell graft to a child with acute lymphoblastic leukemia.

The CDR3 region has the DNA TGCAGTGCTACCCCGGAGCGGGTTCACTCCTCAAATCAGCCCCAGCATTTT. Protein product: CSATPERVHSSNQPQHF. The chain couples TRBV20-1 to TRBJ1-5; D gene ambiguous. Germline V gene lookup returns CDR1 DFQATT and CDR2 SNEGSKA (reference sequence). The V end was cut by 4 bases, the J end by 4 bases, with 23 bases between. This CDR3 region has 17 residues.